This T cell receptor beta chain is from a study of cytomegalovirus exposure and HLA in healthy donors (dated by TCRdb to 2016 to 2017). With regard to the full study: An earlier analysis of under 600 of the donors reported roughly 270 Gb of sequence data and 117 million unique TCR beta sequences from roughly 200 million T cells. To predict cytomegalovirus infection status, the study brought together high-throughput TCR immunosequencing, statistical association of individual TCRs with disease status, and machine learning. An early release covering about 600 HLA-typed donors comprised about 300 gigabases of sequencing data and around 80 million unique TCR sequences. Rather than using new phenotypic data, the later analysis identified candidate immune exposures from TCR beta sequences and from how often those sequences occurred across donors. Donor age, sex, ethnicity and CMV serostatus were compiled alongside the repertoire data. The number of donors typed differed by locus, with about 629-640 for A, B, C, DRB1 and DQB1, roughly 520 for DQA1, 606 for DPA1, and approximately 470 for DPB1. An earlier analysis of some 500 of the donors applied high-throughput TCR beta sequencing to assess whether each TCR beta V gene segment acted as functional or pseudogenic. Among the 398 genotyped donors, 75% to 90% belonged to the genetic ancestry cluster associated with self-reported Caucasian donors. Besides the first cohort of 666 subjects, a separate validation cohort made up of some 110 different subjects was used. Class I and class II HLA loci were covered by the typing at four-digit resolution. On average, around 200,000 unique TCR beta nucleotide sequences were sequenced per donor among about 400 genotyped donors of the cohort, with roughly 18% of those sequences being non-productive. The study used immunosequencing to profile the T cell repertoires of approximately 630 subjects and linked those repertoires to cytomegalovirus serostatus. In a later analysis, previously published TCR beta repertoires from roughly 710 donors were re-analyzed and high-resolution HLA genotyping was added so that TCR occurrence patterns could be studied. In a later genetic analysis, genome-wide SNP genotypes for about three fifths of the roughly 670 donors were used, and that subset was treated as a discovery cohort. Several DR-DQ haplotypes were handled as single units for association and clustering because linkage in the cohort was strong. Every discovery cohort repertoire had been produced on one sequencing platform. The study aimed to test whether signatures of past pathogen exposure could be identified by cataloging public T cell receptors.

The cohort comprised approximately 700 healthy bone marrow donors. All cohort members were sampled while nominally healthy, although unrecorded immune exposures were likely present. CMV serostatus was recorded as positive for some 300 and negative for about half of the roughly 700 cohort members, whereas no CMV serostatus was recorded for the donor in question. Every donor gave a peripheral blood sample, and the peripheral blood mononuclear cells from that sample were used for TCR beta sequencing. Genomic DNA was extracted from the blood cell samples with the Qiagen DNeasy Blood Extraction Kit. The paper as a whole reports these results and caveats: A few of the identified cytomegalovirus-associated TCR beta chains were confirmed in vitro to be specific for cytomegalovirus antigens. An association between a missense DCLRE1C variant and V-gene and J-gene trimming of TCR beta chains was found in a later genetic analysis and replicated in an independent cohort. In a later analysis, HLA-associated TCR beta chains were found to be more clonally expanded and to have lower generation probabilities than equally common non-associated chains. Immune exposure information for the cohort was limited to CMV serostatus. The study gave a list of around 170 TCR beta chains associated with cytomegalovirus. In a later analysis, TCR association rates were found to vary across HLA loci, with the most associated TCRs seen for DRB1 alleles and the fewest for HLA-C alleles. A further reported finding was that TCR beta sequences accurately predicted the HLA-A and HLA-B alleles for most subjects in the first cohort. Across donors, most TCR sequences were observed very rarely, whereas some public TCRs were present in many individuals. Roughly uniform sequencing depth across donors was assumed in presence/absence analyses, although this assumption may not hold. A later analysis reported that several top co-occurrence clusters appeared linked to parvovirus B19, influenza, CMV and Epstein-Barr virus. Some IMGT-functional V segments, including TRBV6-2 and TRBV6-3, could not be distinguished by the 87-base-pair reads and were therefore excluded. Strong co-occurrence of HLA alleles, especially DR and DQ, made assigning TCR associations to individual alleles difficult. A later analysis found that most CMV-associated TCR beta chains appeared HLA-restricted, with HLA associations seemingly driven largely by CMV exposure. Cytomegalovirus status was reported to be diagnosed by the classifier with high specificity and sensitivity in both the original and validation cohorts. Only TCR beta chains were sequenced in this cohort, and the absence of alpha or paired-chain data limited detectable features. In an earlier analysis of approximately 600 of the donors, most TCR beta V segments were observed in productive rearrangements about 87% or about 30% of the time, broadly matching IMGT annotations. A cluster of highly shared sequence variants was judged likely to represent a technical artifact of the sequencing pipeline. According to the authors, the approach could potentially be generalized to other disease states and immunological phenotypes. Approximately 18 rarely observed V segments, including chromosome 9 orphons, were excluded from the earlier analysis of about 500 of the donors because counts were too low. Because HLA typing was unavailable for some donors at each locus, only the typed subset was used in association tests. In a later analysis, 16,951 TCR beta sequences were associated with specific HLA alleles at a false discovery rate of 0.05. A later genetic analysis reported fewer N-insertions in productive TCRs among donors in an Asian-associated ancestry cluster than the roughly 620-donor mean. Linkage disequilibrium might explain the correlated functional status among segregating V segments, but an unknown experimental factor could not be excluded.

The CDR3 runs 13 residues from the cysteine to the phenylalanine. The CDR3 DNA has 39 bases and is translated from base 1. V is pared back by 2 bases and J by 3 bases, with 8 bases lying between the germline termini. CDR1 and CDR2 are drawn from the germline V gene: SGHRS, YFSETQ. This clone came up a few times. Its binding antigen is unknown. No base quality information exists; no much larger clone differs at one position. Receptor libraries were prepared by the immunoSEQ multiplex PCR assay. A mixture of 60 forward primers for TCR Vbeta segments and 13 reverse primers for TCR Jbeta segments was used in the multiplex PCR. The CDR3 region of rearranged TCR beta genes was amplified from genomic DNA with a multiplex PCR assay. On the Illumina HiSeq System, the amplified TCR beta libraries were sequenced as 87-base-pair reads. Per the original workflow: A later analysis tallied about 77 million unique TCR beta chains across the 666 repertoires, and approximately 12 million of those chains were shared by two or more donors. To remove PCR and sequencing errors, raw reads were error-corrected and collapsed into unique sequences using a nearest-neighbor algorithm that merged closely related sequences. CDR3 sequences were aligned to IMGT reference sequences to assign V, D and J gene segments. Each retained sequence needed at least a six-nucleotide match to both a V gene segment and a J gene segment. A rearrangement counted as productive if the CDR3 had no stop codons and remained in frame with V and J, and every other rearrangement counted as non-productive. Following IMGT convention, CDR3 was defined as the stretch from the second conserved V-encoded cysteine to the conserved J-encoded phenylalanine. The earlier analysis of 500 to 600 of the donors excluded sequences that lacked an unambiguous match to a single V gene segment. In an earlier analysis of more than 500 of the donors, a V segment was called functional when productive rearrangements were above 56.7%, and segregating when the standard deviation between donors exceeded 5%. To diagnose cytomegalovirus status from the catalog of TCR beta chain sequences, a statistical classification framework was built. V and J gene assignment, in a later analysis, came from comparing TCR nucleotide sequences with IMGT/GENE-DB human TR gene sequences. In a later analysis, CDR3 sequences and most-parsimonious VDJ recombination scenarios were assigned using the TCRdist pipeline. In a later analysis, each TCR beta chain was defined by its CDR3 amino acid sequence together with its V-gene family, and reads without a unique V-gene family were excluded. In a later analysis, around 600 highly shared, low-generation-probability nucleotide sequences were removed to address suspected cross-contamination and a sequencing artifact. For each public chain, a later analysis derived a clonal expansion index from normalized ranks of inferred template counts within each repertoire. In a later analysis, generation probabilities were computed with a VDJ recombination model fitted to out-of-frame rearrangements, and the resulting probabilities were checked against IGoR. Hypergeometric tests were used in a later analysis to score TCR-TCR, TCR-HLA and TCR-CMV co-occurrence, with a repertoire-size bias correction applied to the TCR pairs. To estimate false discovery rates, a later analysis permuted the HLA or CMV assignments 20 times. A later analysis grouped co-occurring TCRs with DBSCAN, adding TCRdist sequence similarity when clustering within HLA-allele-positive subsets. For co-occurrence clustering, repertoires with fewer than 30,000 or more than 120,000 public chains were excluded, along with five repertoires with anomalous nucleotide sharing. In its TCRdb copy, this immuneACCESS table keeps in-frame sequences only and misses some clones. Where compared with another copy, unresolved V genes explain less than half of these, and the others have no known cause. V and J calls and clone size come straight from that table; D and trimming were deduced from the DNA. In this sample the table shows approximately 170,000 clones, roughly 80% of which occur a single time. The ten largest clones capture about 2% of the sample.

Sequencing used PBMCs. The V and J segments used are TRBV5-1 and TRBJ1-1, and possibly TRBD1, on 6 matching bases. The sequence was obtained from a human donor in good health. The CDR3 region reads CASSFEGDTEAFF. The nucleotide sequence is TGCGCCAGCAGCTTTGAGGGGGACACTGAAGCTTTCTTT.